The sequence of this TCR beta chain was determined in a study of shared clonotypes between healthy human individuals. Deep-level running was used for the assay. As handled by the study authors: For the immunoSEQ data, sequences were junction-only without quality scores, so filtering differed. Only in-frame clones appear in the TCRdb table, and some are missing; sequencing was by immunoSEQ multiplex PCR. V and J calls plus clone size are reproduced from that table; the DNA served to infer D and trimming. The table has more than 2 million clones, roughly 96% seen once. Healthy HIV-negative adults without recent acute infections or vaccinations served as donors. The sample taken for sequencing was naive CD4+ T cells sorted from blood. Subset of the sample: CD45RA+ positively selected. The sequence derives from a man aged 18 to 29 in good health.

The CDR3 DNA sequence: TGCGCCAGCAGCAGTGGTACAGGCCTGGGGGTTTACGAGCAGTACTTC. Its protein is CASSSGTGLGVYEQYF. This rearrangement joins TRBV5-1 to TRBJ2-7, with D tentatively TRBD1 or TRBD2 (5 bases each). Germline values: CDR1 SGHRS, CDR2 YFSETQ. The CDR3 has 16 residues. Trimming stripped 4 bases from V and 4 bases from J, with 21 bases between.